What follows are 3 T cell receptor beta chains derived from one specimen sequenced in a study of shared clonotypes between healthy human individuals. Using immunoSEQ multiplex PCR, the repertoire was profiled, and TCRdb retains in-frame clones only, with some absent. The repertoire consists of approximately 2.5 million clones, with under 95% occurring once and the leading ten covering around 0.4%. Input material: naive CD4+ T cells from PBMCs. As for subset: CD45RA+ positively selected. The receptor set was obtained from a man aged 18 to 30 in good health. Some clones in this sample may be carry-over from other donors' samples.

V is TRBV7-2 and J is TRBJ2-7; D unresolved. Germline V lookup: CDR1 SGHTA, CDR2 FQGNSA. The V and J ends lost 2 bases and 12 bases respectively, with 17 bases between them. The CDR3 loop spans 13 amino acids. The CDR3 is CASSLYWMAKAYF. CDR3 DNA sequence: TGTGCCAGCAGCTTATACTGGATGGCCAAGGCGTACTTC.

This chain connects TRBV5-4 to TRBJ2-7, with D perhaps TRBD1 (5 bases). Germline V gives CDR1 SGHNT, CDR2 YYREEE (reference sequence). The V gene lost 5 bases and the J gene lost 3 bases, with 12 bases spanning the gap. There are 13 residues in the CDR3. This CDR3 is CASRRPDIYEQYF. As DNA, the CDR3 is TGTGCCAGCAGGCGTCCGGACATCTACGAGCAGTACTTC.

The gene calls are TRBV6-5 and TRBJ1-2; 7 positions agree with TRBD1. Germline lookup yields CDR1 MNHEY and CDR2 SVGAGI. Trimming removed 5 bases from V and 2 bases from J; junction bases left unmatched: 8. This CDR3 region has 15 residues. The CDR3 nucleotides read TGTGCCAGCAGTCCCTACCCGGGACAGAACTATGGCTACACCTTC. Its protein product is CASSPYPGQNYGYTF.